This T cell receptor beta chain was found in a study of T cell repertoires in cytomegalovirus infection. Study summary: Both a matching HLA type and CMV infection were indicated by public TCR beta signatures.

Note on this clonotype: Its antigen is unidentified.

This CDR3 region has 16 residues. In germline, CDR1 is SGHAT, CDR2 FQNNGV. V lost 0 bases and J 0 bases, leaving 9 bases between the germline ends. TCRdb processed the reads anew with MiXCR; each CDR3 protein has one entry. This table holds approximately 180,000 distinct CDR3 sequences, about a sixth found once. Findings and limits, study-wide: Accumulated public TCR beta family frequency recognized individuals carrying CMV together with the relevant HLA. The ex vivo response was dominated by HLA-C-restricted CMV-specific TCR beta clonotypes.

V is TRBV11-2 and J is TRBJ2-1; D gene ambiguous. Material: CD8+ T cells from PBMCs. The sequence was collected from a human donor in good health (CMV status not recorded). Some clones in this sample may be carry-over from other donors' samples. The CDR3 nucleotides are TGTGCCAGCAGCTTAGAATTCGAGGTCTCCTACAATGAGCAGTTCTTC. It codes for CASSLEFEVSYNEQFF.